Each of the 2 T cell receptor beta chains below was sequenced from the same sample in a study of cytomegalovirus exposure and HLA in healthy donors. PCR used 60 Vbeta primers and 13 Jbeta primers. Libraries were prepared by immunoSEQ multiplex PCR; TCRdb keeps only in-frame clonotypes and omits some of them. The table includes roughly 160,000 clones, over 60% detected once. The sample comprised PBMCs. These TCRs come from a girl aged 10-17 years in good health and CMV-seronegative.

The CDR3 loop is CASSELSRRGARNEQFF. Here the CDR3 DNA reads TGTGCCAGCAGTGAACTTAGTCGTCGGGGGGCGCGGAATGAGCAGTTCTTC. The V call is TRBV2, the J call TRBJ2-1, with a tentative D call TRBD2 (7 bases). CDR1 and CDR2 from the germline V gene are SNHLY and FYNNEI. CDR3 length: 17 residues. Trimming left V 2 bases short and J 7 bases short, with 21 bases between.

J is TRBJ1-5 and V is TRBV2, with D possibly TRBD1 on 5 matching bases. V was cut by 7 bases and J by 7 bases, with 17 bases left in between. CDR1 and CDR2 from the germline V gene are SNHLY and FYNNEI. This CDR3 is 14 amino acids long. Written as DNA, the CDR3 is TGTGCCAGCAACGTCCGCAGGGAGGGCCAGCCCCAGCATTTT. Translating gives CASNVRREGQPQHF.